The 22 T cell receptor beta chains given below trace back to one sample, sequenced in a study of T cells of healthy individuals. In TCRdb, the 5' RACE reads were re-called with MiXCR into one record per CDR3 protein. Among around 79,000 distinct CDR3 sequences listed, approximately 5.4% were seen once. All receptors derive from a female donor in good health.

This clonotype occurred many times. The chain recombines TRBV20-1 with TRBJ2-7; D uncertain. Trimming took 0 bases from V and 4 from J, leaving 13 bases between them. Per the germline V gene, CDR1 is DFQATT and CDR2 is SNEGSKA (reference sequence). The CDR3 loop spans 14 amino acids. The CDR3 nucleotides are TGCAGTGCTAGAGAAGCGATCCGGAAGTACGAGCAGTACTTC. Amino acids: CSAREAIRKYEQYF.

This clonotype was observed many times. This chain connects TRBV29-1 to TRBJ2-1; 11 positions agree with TRBD2. Germline V CDR1 and CDR2: SQVTM, ANQGSEA. The CDR3 length is 14 residues. J was trimmed by 6 bases and V by 1 base; bases with no gene match: 2. CDR3 residues: CSVEGGLAGNEQFF. CDR3 bases: TGCAGCGTTGAAGGCGGACTAGCGGGCAATGAGCAGTTCTTC.

In this sample, this clonotype turned up a few times. The chain is built from TRBV12-3 or TRBV12-4 and TRBJ2-3; the match to TRBD2 covers 7 bases. Trimming cost V 6 bases and J 1 base; bases outside gene matches: 4. The CDR3 length is 14 residues. The CDR3 DNA reads as TGTGCCAGCAGGGCTAGCGGAGGCACAGATACGCAGTATTTT. It yields the protein CASRASGGTDTQYF.

This clonotype was counted ten times or more. The V and J genes are TRBV5-6 and TRBJ2-4, with a tentative D call TRBD1 (5 bases). The CDR3 totals 17 residues. Per germline, CDR1 SGHDT and CDR2 YYEEEE. The ends were cut back, 0 bases at V and 0 bases at J, with 13 bases in the middle. The CDR3 loop reads CASSLAQGNLAKNIQYF. The DNA for the CDR3 is TGTGCCAGCAGCTTGGCGCAGGGCAATTTAGCCAAAAACATTCAGTACTTC.

This clonotype turned up a few times. The rearrangement links TRBV4-1 to TRBJ2-1; D is possibly TRBD1 (6 bases). Germline CDR1 reads MGHRA; CDR2 reads YSYEKL. V lost 1 base and J 5 bases, leaving 12 bases between the germline ends. The CDR3 runs to 15 residues. In DNA, the CDR3 is TGCGCCAGCAGCCAAGCCGGGACATTCGACAATGAGCAGTTCTTC. This codes for CASSQAGTFDNEQFF.

This clonotype was recorded many times. This sequence joins TRBV27 and TRBJ1-2; D gene unclear. This CDR3 has 15 amino acids. The V gene's germline CDR1 is MNHEY and CDR2 SMNVEV (reference sequence). The germline V and J ends were trimmed by 2 bases and 3 bases, with 13 bases remaining between them. CDR3 DNA sequence: TGTGCCAGCAGTTTAGGGGTCAGACCGTACTATGGCTACACCTTC. Its translation is CASSLGVRPYYGYTF.

This clonotype has more than one count but fewer than ten. The chain couples TRBV5-1 to TRBJ2-3; 10 bases are shared with TRBD2. CDR3 length: 15 amino acids. The germline CDR1 and CDR2 sequences are SGHRS and YFSETQ. Losses at the gene ends were 1 base for V and 6 bases for J; bases not matched to a gene: 5. The CDR3 DNA follows: TGCGCCAGCAGCTTGTGGACTAGCGGCGGGGATACGCAGTATTTT. Residues: CASSLWTSGGDTQYF.

This clonotype has just a few counts. This chain links TRBV5-6 with TRBJ1-2; a possible D gene is TRBD1 (5 bases). The CDR3 runs to 13 residues. The V and J ends lost 0 bases and 8 bases respectively, with 11 bases between them. CDR1 is SGHDT, CDR2 YYEEEE, per germline. The CDR3 region is CASSLALTEGYTF. CDR3 nucleotides: TGTGCCAGCAGCTTGGCCCTGACAGAGGGCTACACCTTC.

This clonotype came up many times. The V gene is TRBV4-2, the J gene TRBJ1-2; no definite D call. Trimming stripped 1 base from V and 2 bases from J, with 5 bases between. The CDR3 runs 13 residues. Germline V gene lookup returns CDR1 LGHNA and CDR2 YNFKEQ. The CDR3 is CASSQAQNYGYTF. CDR3 DNA: TGTGCCAGCAGCCAAGCCCAAAACTATGGCTACACCTTC.

V is TRBV6-2 or TRBV6-3 and J is TRBJ2-1, with TRBD2 matching over 7 bases. Germline V lookup: CDR1 MNHEY, CDR2 SVGEGT. V was clipped by 2 bases and J by 2 bases; unmatched bases: 3. The CDR3 has 15 amino acids. The CDR3 is CASSYAGVTYNEQFF. The CDR3 nucleotides read TGTGCCAGCAGTTACGCGGGGGTTACCTACAATGAGCAGTTCTTC.

This clonotype was picked up many times. This chain connects TRBV7-9 to TRBJ1-1; no firm D call. The CDR3 totals 14 residues. With 2 bases removed from V and 8 bases from J, the gap between germline ends came to 15 bases. Germline V gene data show CDR1 as SEHNR and CDR2 as FQNEAQ (reference sequence). CDR3 sequence reads: CASSLLLGGREAFF. The DNA for the CDR3 is TGTGCCAGCAGCTTATTGCTGGGTGGGCGGGAAGCTTTCTTT.

This clonotype appeared many times. This chain joins TRBV14 and TRBJ2-1; D tentatively fits TRBD1 or TRBD2 (5 bases each). This CDR3 is built from 15 residues. CDR1 and CDR2 from the germline V gene are SGHDN and FVKESK. The germline V and J ends were trimmed by 5 bases and 3 bases, with 14 bases remaining between them. CDR3 sequence reads: CASSYDSGSYNEQFF. The CDR3 region has the DNA TGTGCCAGCAGCTACGACAGCGGAAGCTACAATGAGCAGTTCTTC.

The chain combines TRBV6-6 with TRBJ1-6; no clear D. This CDR3 has 15 residues. With 4 bases removed from V and 7 bases from J, the gap between germline ends came to 14 bases. CDR1 is MNHNY and CDR2 is SVGAGI in the germline V gene (reference sequence). CDR3 bases: TGTGCCAGCAGTTTTCTAGAGACGTACAATTCACCCCTCCACTTT. Protein product: CASSFLETYNSPLHF.

Many counts were recorded for this clonotype. The V gene is TRBV28, the J gene TRBJ1-6; D is unresolved. This CDR3 has 14 residues. Germline assignment: CDR1 MDHEN and CDR2 SYDVKM. V was clipped by 2 bases and J by 14 bases, with 16 bases between them. The CDR3 spells CASSLGSEPNSLHF. CDR3 nucleotide sequence: TGTGCCAGCAGTTTAGGAAGTGAGCCTAATTCCCTCCACTTT.

This clonotype has ten or more counts. V usage is TRBV11-2 and J usage is TRBJ2-1; D gene uncertain. The CDR3 length is 16 residues. Germline lookup yields CDR1 SGHAT and CDR2 FQNNGV. The V end lost 3 bases, the J end lost 6 bases, and 18 bases lay between the germline ends. CDR3 coding DNA: TGTGCCAGCAGCTTCCGGTCCGGCCAATGGGCCAATGAGCAGTTCTTC. The encoded protein is CASSFRSGQWANEQFF.

The sample holds a few counts of this clonotype. The gene calls are TRBV24-1 and TRBJ1-2; D is ambiguous. The V and J ends lost 3 bases and 2 bases respectively, with 3 bases between them. The CDR3 loop spans 12 amino acids. Germline-derived CDR1 and CDR2 are KGHDR and SFDVKD. The CDR3 loop reads CATSDLNYGYTF. The CDR3, as DNA: TGTGCCACCAGTGATCTAAACTATGGCTACACCTTC.

This clonotype has more than one count but fewer than ten. The chain is built from TRBV6-5 and TRBJ1-1; D is ambiguous. There are 12 residues in the CDR3. CDR1 and CDR2 from the germline V gene are MNHEY and SVGAGI. V lost 11 bases and J 1 base, leaving 11 bases between the germline ends. For the CDR3, the DNA is TGTGCCGTCATTTCATCGAACACTGAAGCTTTCTTT. This codes for CAVISSNTEAFF.

This clonotype came up many times. The junction differs from germline at one of its ends, possibly a read error. The chain couples TRBV7-9 to TRBJ2-5; 13 positions agree with TRBD2. CDR1 and CDR2 (germline): SEHNR, FQNEAQ (reference sequence). CDR3 length: 19 amino acids. The CDR3 DNA reads as TGTGCCAGCAGCTTGCATCTTGTGGGGACTAGCGGGAAAAGAGAGTCCCAGTACTTC. This gives the protein CASSLHLVGTSGKRESQYF.

The V gene is TRBV9, the J gene TRBJ2-1; D may correspond to TRBD1 or TRBD2 (5 bases each). CDR1 SGDLS and CDR2 YYNGEE come from the germline V gene. V shed 1 base and J shed 9 bases, with 17 bases lying between them. The CDR3 is 15 residues long. The CDR3 sequence is CASSVTGTAVSEQFF. CDR3 nucleotides: TGTGCCAGCAGCGTAACCGGGACCGCCGTTTCTGAGCAGTTCTTC.

The chain joins TRBV6-7 to TRBJ1-3; D is undetermined. TRBV6-7 is noted as an ORF with a role that remains uncertain. The CDR3 consists of 16 residues. Trimming took off 3 bases at V and 0 bases at J, with 12 bases between the two ends. The CDR3 loop is CASSYGGRRSGNTIYF. The CDR3 DNA follows: TGTGCCAGCAGTTATGGAGGACGTCGCTCTGGAAACACCATATATTTT.

Many counts were recorded for this clonotype. The chain is built from TRBV7-2 and TRBJ2-3; TRBD2 matches at 9 bases. V shed 1 base, J shed 3 bases, and the junction held 11 bases outside the gene matches. Per germline, CDR1 SGHTA and CDR2 FQGNSA. The CDR3 loop spans 18 amino acids. Here the CDR3 DNA reads TGTGCCAGCAGCTTAGGTGCGCGGGAGGGTAGTCGGACAGATACGCAGTATTTT. This gives the protein CASSLGAREGSRTDTQYF.

This clonotype was picked up many times. This chain links TRBV9 with TRBJ2-5; D gene unclear. In germline, CDR1 is SGDLS, CDR2 YYNGEE. The ends were cut back, 0 bases at V and 3 bases at J, with 9 bases in the middle. The CDR3 is 14 amino acids. For the CDR3, the DNA is TGTGCCAGCAGCGTAGGGACCTTAAAAGAGACCCAGTACTTC. This gives the protein CASSVGTLKETQYF. The full variable domain, in which reference TRBV9 and TRBJ2-5 provide the parts outside the CDR3, is DSGVTQTPKHLITATGQRVTLRCSPRSGDLSVYWYQQSLDQGLQFLIQYYNGEERAKGNILERFSAQQFPDLHSELNLSSLELGDSALYFCASSVGTLKETQYFGPGTRLLVL.